A single sample is the source of the 11 T cell receptor beta chains below, sequenced in a study of T cell changes during pregnancy in multiple sclerosis. TCRdb keeps only in-frame clones here, not all; method: immunoSEQ multiplex PCR. The sample includes around 30,000 clones, approximately 92% of them seen just once. Sequenced material: CD4+ T cells from peripheral blood mononuclear cells, taken in the second trimester of pregnancy. Source of these receptors: a female donor with multiple sclerosis, enrolled in a pregnancy study.

This chain links TRBV7-2 with TRBJ2-5, with a weak D call TRBD2 (7 bases). The germline gives CDR1 SGHTA, CDR2 FQGNSA. Trimming pared 3 bases from V and 5 bases from J, leaving 13 bases between. There are 14 residues in the CDR3. The CDR3 spells CASSFSGGGETQYF. CDR3 DNA sequence: TGTGCCAGCAGCTTTTCTGGCGGGGGCGAGACCCAGTACTTC.

J is TRBJ2-7 and V is TRBV6-1; the D gene is possibly TRBD2 (6 bases). CDR1 is MNHNS and CDR2 is SASEGT in the germline V gene. The length of the CDR3 is 14 residues. The V gene lost 7 bases and the J gene lost 0 bases, with 13 bases spanning the gap. DNA of the CDR3: TGTGCCAGCATCCGGGACGGGAGCTCCTACGAGCAGTACTTC. Protein: CASIRDGSSYEQYF.

The chain is built from TRBV27 and TRBJ1-5; 9 bases are a match to TRBD1. The V segment lost 2 bases and the J segment 7 bases; nucleotides outside the gene matches: 3. The germline gives CDR1 MNHEY, CDR2 SMNVEV (reference sequence). The CDR3 loop spans 14 amino acids. For the CDR3, the DNA is TGTGCCAGCAGTTTACAGACAGGGGGACAGCCCCAGCATTTT. Translating it yields CASSLQTGGQPQHF.

This chain joins TRBV7-9 and TRBJ1-6, with 9 bases fitting TRBD1. The CDR3 extends over 15 amino acids. With V trimmed by 3 bases and J by 6 bases, 3 bases remained unmatched. Germline V gives CDR1 SEHNR, CDR2 FQNEAQ (reference sequence). The CDR3 DNA reads TGTGCCAGCAGCTTCCACAGGGGGCTTAATTCACCCCTCCACTTT. Protein sequence: CASSFHRGLNSPLHF.

The rearrangement joins TRBV18 to TRBJ1-6; tentatively, D is TRBD1 (5 bases). The ends were cut back, 2 bases at V and 9 bases at J, with 8 bases in the middle. This CDR3 has 13 amino acids. Germline V gene sequence: CDR1 KGHSH, CDR2 LQKENI. CDR3 coding DNA: TGTGCCAGCTCACCAAACGGGGGTTCACCCCTCCACTTT. Translating gives CASSPNGGSPLHF.

J is TRBJ1-6 and V is TRBV2; TRBD1 might be the D (6 bases). V shed 6 bases and J shed 10 bases, with 13 bases lying between them. The CDR3 runs to 13 residues. The V gene's germline CDR1 is SNHLY and CDR2 FYNNEI. CDR3 protein: CASRRGGPSPLHF. The CDR3 coding sequence is TGTGCCAGCAGAAGGGGGGGCCCCTCACCCCTCCACTTT.

This clone was seen only once. The V call is TRBV5-1, the J call TRBJ1-2; TRBD1 agrees at 7 bases. CDR3 length: 15 amino acids. Germline V gene data show CDR1 as SGHRS and CDR2 as YFSETQ. Germline trimming cut 0 bases from V and 3 bases from J; bases unmatched to any gene: 5. CDR3 nucleotides: TGCGCCAGCAGCTTGGATGGGACAGCTTACTATGGCTACACCTTC. Translating gives CASSLDGTAYYGYTF. Looking up the rest from reference TRBV5-1 and TRBJ1-2 gives the full variable domain: KAGVTQTPRYLIKTRGQQVTLSCSPISGHRSVSWYQQTPGQGLQFLFEYFSETQRNKGNFPGRFSGRQFSNSRSEMNVSTLELGDSALYLCASSLDGTAYYGYTFGSGTRLTVV.

This clone was found once. DNA for the CDR3: TGTGCCAGCAGCCTGAGGGGGGGCATGACCGGGGAGCTGTTTTTT. Residues: CASSLRGGMTGELFF. The chain has TRBV7-2 and TRBJ2-2, with D perhaps matching TRBD2 (7 bases). V was trimmed by 5 bases and J by 5 bases, leaving 15 bases between them. Germline V gene sequence: CDR1 SGHTA, CDR2 FQGNSA. This CDR3 has 15 residues.

The chain couples TRBV7-9 to TRBJ2-1, with TRBD2 as a possible D gene (6 bases). This CDR3 contains 14 residues. Trimming removed 5 bases at V and 3 bases at J, with 11 bases between. Germline CDR1 is SEHNR and CDR2 is FQNEAQ (reference sequence). The CDR3 DNA reads as TGTGCCAGCAGCGGGTCGGGGGACTACAATGAGCAGTTCTTC. The encoded protein is CASSGSGDYNEQFF.

The J gene is TRBJ1-2, the V gene TRBV6-1; D might be TRBD1 (6 bases). Trimming pared 0 bases from V and 3 bases from J, leaving 8 bases between. Germline V gives CDR1 MNHNS, CDR2 SASEGT. This CDR3 region has 14 residues. CDR3 sequence (DNA): TGTGCCAGCAGTGAAGCAGGGGGAGACTATGGCTACACCTTC. Translating it yields CASSEAGGDYGYTF.

The chain is built from TRBV19 and TRBJ1-2, with TRBD1 matching over 8 bases. V was clipped by 5 bases and J by 2 bases; unmatched bases: 7. Per the germline V gene, CDR1 is LNHDA and CDR2 is SQIVND (reference sequence). The CDR3 sequence is 15 residues long. CDR3 protein: CASSRTGTANYGYTF. CDR3 nucleotide sequence: TGTGCCAGTAGTCGGACAGGGACCGCCAACTATGGCTACACCTTC.